This section outlines one T cell receptor beta chain sequence together with its context. There are 14 residues in the CDR3. Deletions cut 3 bases from V and 4 bases from J, with 12 bases between. Germline-derived CDR1 and CDR2 are SGHAT and FQNNGV. The data were obtained in a study of blood T cell repertoires in COVID-19. Study at large: Sources were T cells, B-cell-depleted T cells, or PBMCs; the material itself was cDNA or gDNA.

The method was immunoSEQ multiplex PCR; TCRdb's version includes in-frame clones alone and lacks a portion of them. In the table there are tens of thousands of clones, 84% of which are singletons. Sequences were obtained from peripheral blood. This sequence was found in a man in his 70s with acute or convalescent COVID-19. V gene TRBV11-2 combines with J gene TRBJ1-1; D is ambiguous. Here the CDR3 DNA reads TGTGCCAGCAGCTTTATCGCGGGGTCCACTGAAGCTTTCTTT. Protein sequence: CASSFIAGSTEAFF.